The T cell receptor (beta chain) described here comes from a study of regulatory T cells in long-lasting Graves disease. Study-level points and caveats: Having only a small sample size may have limited accuracy.

This CDR3 spans 15 amino acids. V lost 6 bases to trimming and J lost 2 bases; unmatched junction nucleotides: 8. This clonotype was seen at least ten times. Its antigen is not identified. Time point of the sample: newly diagnosed GD, antithyroid drugs for less than 3 months. Preparation of the TCR library used RNA extracted from PBMCs. With iRepertoire HTBI primers and Arm-PCR of CDR3 regions, TCR beta libraries were built. One entry per CDR3 protein, called by TCRdb with MiXCR from the multiplex PCR reads. The sample shows about 470,000 distinct CDR3 sequences, roughly 16% of them seen only once. These records were also assigned to another study, of T cells in Graves' hyperthyroidism and ophthalmopathy.

The sequencing used peripheral blood mononuclear cells (PBMCs), collected at new diagnosis, from a patient treated with antithyroid drugs. The clonotype originates from a man in his forties with Graves disease. This chain uses TRBV12-3 or TRBV12-4 with TRBJ2-7, with TRBD1 matching over 9 bases. CDR3 region: CASRQGQGGTYEQYF. The CDR3 DNA sequence: TGTGCCAGCAGACAGGGACAGGGAGGAACCTACGAGCAGTACTTC.